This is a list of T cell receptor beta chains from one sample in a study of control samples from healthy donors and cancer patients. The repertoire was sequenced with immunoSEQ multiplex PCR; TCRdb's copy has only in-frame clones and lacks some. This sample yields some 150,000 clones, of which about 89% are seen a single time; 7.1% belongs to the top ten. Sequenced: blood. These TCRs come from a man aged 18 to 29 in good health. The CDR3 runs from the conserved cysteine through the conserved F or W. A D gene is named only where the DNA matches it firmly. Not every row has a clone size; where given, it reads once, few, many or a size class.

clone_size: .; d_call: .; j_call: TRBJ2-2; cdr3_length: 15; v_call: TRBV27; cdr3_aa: CASTPGGLNTGELFF; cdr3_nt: TGTGCCAGCACCCCAGGAGGGTTAAACACCGGGGAGCTGTTTTTT
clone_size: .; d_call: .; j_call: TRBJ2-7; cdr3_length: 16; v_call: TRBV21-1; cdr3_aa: CASSKVACTGNDEQYF; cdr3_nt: TGTGCCAGCAGCAAAGTTGCCTGTACGGGGAACGACGAGCAGTACTTC
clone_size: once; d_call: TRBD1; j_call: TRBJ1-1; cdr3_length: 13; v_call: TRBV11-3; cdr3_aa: CASSFDRDTEAFF; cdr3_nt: TGTGCCAGCAGCTTCGACAGGGACACTGAAGCTTTCTTT
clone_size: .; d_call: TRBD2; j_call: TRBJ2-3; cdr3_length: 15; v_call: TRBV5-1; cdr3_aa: CASSPGLASTDTQYF; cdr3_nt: TGCGCCAGCAGCCCCGGACTAGCCTCCACAGATACGCAGTATTTT
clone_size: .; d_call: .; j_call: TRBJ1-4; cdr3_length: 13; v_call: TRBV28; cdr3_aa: CASRTGANEKLFF; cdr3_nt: TGTGCCAGCAGAACGGGGGCTAATGAAAAACTGTTTTTT
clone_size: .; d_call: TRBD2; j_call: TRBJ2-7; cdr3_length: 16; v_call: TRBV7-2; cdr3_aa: CASSFAGGAGVNEQYF; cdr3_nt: TGTGCCAGCAGCTTTGCGGGGGGGGCCGGAGTGAACGAGCAGTACTTC
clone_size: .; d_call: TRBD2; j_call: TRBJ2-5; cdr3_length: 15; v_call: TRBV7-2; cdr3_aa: CASSFGGAWVETQYF; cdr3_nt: TGTGCCAGCAGCTTCGGGGGGGCCTGGGTTGAGACCCAGTACTTC
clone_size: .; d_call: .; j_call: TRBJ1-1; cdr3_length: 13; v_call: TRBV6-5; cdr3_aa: CASERSGNTEAFF; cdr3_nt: TGTGCCAGCGAGCGTTCAGGGAACACTGAAGCTTTCTTT
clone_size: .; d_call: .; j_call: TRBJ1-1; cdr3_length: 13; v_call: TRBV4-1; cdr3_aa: CASSQVSGAEAFF; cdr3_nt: TGCGCCAGCAGCCAAGTCTCGGGGGCTGAAGCTTTCTTT
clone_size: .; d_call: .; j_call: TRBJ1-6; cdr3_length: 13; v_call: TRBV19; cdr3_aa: CASTRDRNSPLHF; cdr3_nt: TGTGCCAGTACGCGGGATCGGAATTCACCCCTCCACTTT
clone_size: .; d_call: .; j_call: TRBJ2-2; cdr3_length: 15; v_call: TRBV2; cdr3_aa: CASSKGRPNTGELFF; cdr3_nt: TGTGCCAGCAGCAAAGGAAGGCCGAACACCGGGGAGCTGTTTTTT
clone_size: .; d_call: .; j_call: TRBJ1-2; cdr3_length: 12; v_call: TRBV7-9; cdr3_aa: CASSLVNYGYTF; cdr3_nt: TGTGCCAGCAGCTTAGTAAACTATGGCTACACCTTC
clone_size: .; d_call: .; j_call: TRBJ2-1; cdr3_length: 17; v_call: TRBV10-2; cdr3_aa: CASSESKGGRGYNEQFF; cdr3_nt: TGCGCCAGCAGTGAGTCGAAGGGGGGTAGGGGCTACAATGAGCAGTTCTTC
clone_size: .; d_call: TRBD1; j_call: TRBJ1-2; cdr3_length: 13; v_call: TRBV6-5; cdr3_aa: CASRKGTGGGYTF; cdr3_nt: TGTGCCAGCAGGAAGGGAACAGGGGGTGGCTACACCTTC
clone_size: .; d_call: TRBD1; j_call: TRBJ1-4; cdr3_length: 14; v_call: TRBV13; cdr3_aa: CASLIQGRDEKLFF; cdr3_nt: TGTGCCAGCCTTATACAGGGGCGCGATGAAAAACTGTTTTTT
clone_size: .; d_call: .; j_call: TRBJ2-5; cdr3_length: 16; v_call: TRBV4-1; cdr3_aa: CASSQPWGRRDETQYF; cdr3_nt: TGCGCCAGCAGCCAACCGTGGGGTAGGAGGGATGAGACCCAGTACTTC
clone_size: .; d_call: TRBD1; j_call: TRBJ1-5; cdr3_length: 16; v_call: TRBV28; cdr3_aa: CASSFGYRTGDQPQHF; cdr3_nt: TGTGCCAGCAGTTTTGGGTACAGGACAGGAGATCAGCCCCAGCATTTT
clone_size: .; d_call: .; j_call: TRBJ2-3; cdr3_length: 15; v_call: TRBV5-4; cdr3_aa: CASSWGPEDTDTQYF; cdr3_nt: TGTGCCAGCAGCTGGGGGCCCGAAGACACAGATACGCAGTATTTT
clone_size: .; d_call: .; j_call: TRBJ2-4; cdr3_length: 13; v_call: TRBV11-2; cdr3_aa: CASTIRQEDIQYF; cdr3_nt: TGTGCCAGCACCATACGGCAGGAAGACATTCAGTACTTC
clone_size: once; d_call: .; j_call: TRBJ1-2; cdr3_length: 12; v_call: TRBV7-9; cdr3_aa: CASSPQGYGYTF; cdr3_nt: TGTGCCAGCAGCCCTCAGGGTTATGGCTACACCTTC
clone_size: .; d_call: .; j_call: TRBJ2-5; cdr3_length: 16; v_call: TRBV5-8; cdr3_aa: CASSLRQGMSGETQYF; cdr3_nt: TGTGCCAGCAGCTTGAGGCAGGGGATGTCGGGAGAGACCCAGTACTTC
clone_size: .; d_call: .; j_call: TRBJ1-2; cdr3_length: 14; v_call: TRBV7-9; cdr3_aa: CASSLAAGNYGYTF; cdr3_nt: TGTGCCAGCAGCTTAGCTGCAGGGAACTATGGCTACACCTTC
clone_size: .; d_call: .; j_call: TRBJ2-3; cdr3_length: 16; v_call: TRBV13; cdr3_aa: CASSLWAVSRTDTQYF; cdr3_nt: TGTGCCAGCAGCTTATGGGCGGTCAGTCGCACAGATACGCAGTATTTT
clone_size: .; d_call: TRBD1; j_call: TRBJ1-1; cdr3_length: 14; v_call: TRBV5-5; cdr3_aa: CASSRDRDFTEAFF; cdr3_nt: TGTGCCAGCAGCAGGGACAGGGATTTCACTGAAGCTTTCTTT
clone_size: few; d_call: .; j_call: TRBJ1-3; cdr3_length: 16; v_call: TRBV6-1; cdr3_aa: CASSVVGPSSGNTIYF; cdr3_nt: TGTGCCAGCAGTGTAGTCGGACCCAGCTCTGGAAACACCATATATTTT
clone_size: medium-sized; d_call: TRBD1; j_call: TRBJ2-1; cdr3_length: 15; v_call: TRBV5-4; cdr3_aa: CASSFWRQGANEQFF; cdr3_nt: TGTGCCAGCAGCTTCTGGAGACAGGGGGCCAATGAGCAGTTCTTC
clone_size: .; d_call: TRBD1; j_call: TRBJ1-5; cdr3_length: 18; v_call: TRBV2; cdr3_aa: CASRRAGTGSYDHQPQHF; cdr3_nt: TGTGCCAGCAGGAGGGCCGGGACAGGGTCCTACGACCATCAGCCCCAGCATTTT
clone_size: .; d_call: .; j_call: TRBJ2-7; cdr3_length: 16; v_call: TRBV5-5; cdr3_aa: CASSLGSTGASYEQYF; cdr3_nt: TGTGCCAGCAGCTTGGGATCTACGGGGGCCTCCTACGAGCAGTACTTC
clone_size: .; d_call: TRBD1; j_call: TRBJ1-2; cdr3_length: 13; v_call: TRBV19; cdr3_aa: CASSMDRLYGYTF; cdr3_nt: TGTGCCAGTAGTATGGACAGGCTCTATGGCTACACCTTC
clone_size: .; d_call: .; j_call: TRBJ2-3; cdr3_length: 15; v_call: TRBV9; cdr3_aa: CASSVNPESTDTQYF; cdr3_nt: TGTGCCAGCAGCGTTAACCCTGAAAGCACAGATACGCAGTATTTT
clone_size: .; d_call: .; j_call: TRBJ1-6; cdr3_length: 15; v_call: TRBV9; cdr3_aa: CASSSRRDPNSPLHF; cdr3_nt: TGTGCCAGCAGCTCCCGCCGGGACCCTAATTCACCCCTCCACTTT
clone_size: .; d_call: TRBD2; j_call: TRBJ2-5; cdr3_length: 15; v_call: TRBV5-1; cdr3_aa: CASSTLAGGGKTQYF; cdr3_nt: TGCGCCAGCAGCACCCTAGCGGGGGGTGGAAAGACCCAGTACTTC
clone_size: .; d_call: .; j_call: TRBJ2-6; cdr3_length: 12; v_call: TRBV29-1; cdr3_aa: CSVDSGANVLTF; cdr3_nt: TGCAGCGTAGACTCTGGGGCCAACGTCCTGACTTTC
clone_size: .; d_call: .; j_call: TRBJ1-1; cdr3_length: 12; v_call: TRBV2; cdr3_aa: CASNWGNTEAFF; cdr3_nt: TGTGCCAGCAATTGGGGGAACACTGAAGCTTTCTTT
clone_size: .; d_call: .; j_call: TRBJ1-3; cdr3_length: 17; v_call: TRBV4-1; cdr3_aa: CASSQVPESFSGNTIYF; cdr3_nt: TGCGCCAGCAGCCAAGTGCCAGAGTCCTTCTCTGGAAACACCATATATTTT
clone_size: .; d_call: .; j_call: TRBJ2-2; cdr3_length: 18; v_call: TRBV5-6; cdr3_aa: CASSPVNWKSGNTGELFF; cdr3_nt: TGTGCCAGCAGCCCCGTTAATTGGAAAAGCGGGAACACCGGGGAGCTGTTTTTT
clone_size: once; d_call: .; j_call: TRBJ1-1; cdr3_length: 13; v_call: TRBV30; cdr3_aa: CAWSLPGYTEAFF; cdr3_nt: TGTGCCTGGAGTCTTCCCGGGTACACTGAAGCTTTCTTT
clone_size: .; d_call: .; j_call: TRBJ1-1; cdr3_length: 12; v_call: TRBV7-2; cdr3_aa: CASSLNRAEAFF; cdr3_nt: TGTGCCAGCAGCTTGAACAGGGCTGAAGCTTTCTTT
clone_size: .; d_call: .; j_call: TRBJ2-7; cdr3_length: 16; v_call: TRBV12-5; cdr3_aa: CASGSPQGHGYYEQYF; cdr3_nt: TGTGCTAGTGGTTCACCACAGGGACATGGATACTACGAGCAGTACTTC
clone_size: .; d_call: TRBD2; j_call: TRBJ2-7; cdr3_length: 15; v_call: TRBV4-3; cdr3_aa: CASSVIAGGTYEQYF; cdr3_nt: TGCGCCAGCAGCGTTATAGCGGGGGGGACCTACGAGCAGTACTTC
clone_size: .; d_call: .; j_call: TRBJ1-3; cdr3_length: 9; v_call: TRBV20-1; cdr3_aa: CSAMVTIYF; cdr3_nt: TGCAGTGCTATGGTCACCATATATTTT
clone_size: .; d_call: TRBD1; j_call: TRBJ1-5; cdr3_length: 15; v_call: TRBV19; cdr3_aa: CASTRDREGNQPQHF; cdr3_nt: TGTGCCAGTACCCGGGACAGGGAAGGTAATCAGCCCCAGCATTTT
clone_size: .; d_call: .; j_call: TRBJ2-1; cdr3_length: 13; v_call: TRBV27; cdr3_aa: CASSLSGPNEQFF; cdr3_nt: TGTGCCAGCAGTTTATCGGGGCCCAATGAGCAGTTCTTC
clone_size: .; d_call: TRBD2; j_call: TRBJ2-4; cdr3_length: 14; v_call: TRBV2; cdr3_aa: CASSETSGGPIQYF; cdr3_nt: TGTGCCAGCAGTGAGACTAGCGGGGGCCCCATTCAGTACTTC